This T cell receptor (beta chain) was recovered during a study of blood T cell repertoires in COVID-19. Study-level information: There were acute and convalescent COVID-19 samples, and they came from the United States, Italy and Spain.

This clone showed up many times. Trimming removed 6 bases from V and 0 bases from J, with 12 bases in between. The germline V gene encodes CDR1 LNHDA and CDR2 SQIVND (reference sequence). This CDR3 is 15 amino acids long. Here immunoSEQ multiplex PCR was the method, and the copy in TCRdb shows in-frame clones only, minus some. Of some 74,000 clones in the sample, around 90% were seen once. The rearrangement uses TRBV19 and TRBJ2-1, with D maybe TRBD1 (5 bases). This TCR derives from a man aged 50 to 60 with acute or convalescent COVID-19. Source material: peripheral blood. This CDR3 is CASRPTVTSYNEQFF. CDR3 sequence (DNA): TGTGCCAGTAGACCGACAGTAACCTCCTACAATGAGCAGTTCTTC. The full variable domain, in which reference TRBV19 and TRBJ2-1 provide the parts outside the CDR3, is DGGITQSPKYLFRKEGQNVTLSCEQNLNHDAMYWYRQDPGQGLRLIYYSQIVNDFQKGDIAEGYSVSREKKESFPLTVTSAQKNPTAFYLCASRPTVTSYNEQFFGPGTRLTVL.